What follows are 20 T cell receptor beta chains derived from one specimen sequenced in a study of shared clonotypes between healthy human individuals. Generated by immunoSEQ multiplex PCR, the TCRdb table keeps only in-frame clones and is missing some. The sample lists 2 million to 3 million clones, 93% seen once, with 0.36% in the top ten. Sequenced material: naive CD4+ T cells from PBMCs. As to subset: CD45RA+ positively selected. These receptors originate from a man between 18 and 29 years old in good health. Some clones in this sample may be carry-over from other donors' samples.

The J gene is TRBJ2-5, the V gene TRBV18; D tentatively fits TRBD1 or TRBD2 (6 bases each). Germline V gene lookup returns CDR1 KGHSH and CDR2 LQKENI. The CDR3 has 14 amino acids. The V gene lost 0 bases and the J gene lost 3 bases, with 8 bases spanning the gap. Here the CDR3 reads CASSPPRGEETQYF. In DNA, the CDR3 is TGTGCCAGCTCACCACCGAGGGGGGAAGAGACCCAGTACTTC.

This CDR3 is CASSLGGGVGNEQFF. The CDR3 coding sequence is TGTGCCAGCAGCTTAGGAGGGGGCGTGGGCAATGAGCAGTTCTTC. The chain is built from TRBV11-2 and TRBJ2-1; 7 bases are a match to TRBD1. V lost 1 base, J lost 6 bases, and 6 bases stayed unmatched. Germline V gene data show CDR1 as SGHAT and CDR2 as FQNNGV. The length of the CDR3 is 15 residues.

This chain uses TRBV4-2 with TRBJ2-1; D is unresolved. There are 12 residues in the CDR3. Trimming shortened V by 0 bases and J by 8 bases, and 5 bases separated the two germline ends. Germline loops: CDR1 LGHNA, CDR2 YNFKEQ. CDR3 loop: CASSQDYDEQFF. In DNA, the CDR3 is TGTGCCAGCAGCCAAGATTACGATGAGCAGTTCTTC.

V and J are TRBV21-1 and TRBJ1-2. TRBV21-1 corresponds to a pseudogene. The CDR3 length is 13 residues. CDR3 in amino acids: CARREGFHYGYTF. CDR3 nucleotide sequence: TGTGCCAGGAGGGAGGGATTCCACTATGGCTACACCTTC.

J is TRBJ2-7 and V is TRBV28; TRBD1 agrees at 9 bases. With 1 base clipped from V and 4 bases from J, the junction kept 5 bases outside the gene matches. There are 15 residues in the CDR3. From germline, CDR1 is MDHEN and CDR2 SYDVKM. The CDR3 DNA follows: TGTGCCAGCAGTTTATACCGACAGGGGGGATACGAGCAGTACTTC. Translating gives CASSLYRQGGYEQYF.

This rearrangement joins TRBV7-2 to TRBJ2-3, with D unclear. Trimming took off 8 bases at V and 2 bases at J, with 8 bases between the two ends. Germline CDR1 and CDR2: SGHTA and FQGNSA. The CDR3 length is 12 residues. CDR3 in DNA: TGTGCCAGCCGTAGCACCACAGATACGCAGTATTTT. Translating gives CASRSTTDTQYF.

The chain joins TRBV5-6 to TRBJ2-1, with 7 bases lining up with TRBD1. Trimming cost V 4 bases and J 4 bases; bases outside gene matches: 8. In germline, CDR1 is SGHDT, CDR2 YYEEEE. CDR3 length: 15 amino acids. CDR3 protein: CASSPPGQPYNEQFF. CDR3 coding DNA: TGTGCCAGCAGCCCACCGGGACAGCCTTACAATGAGCAGTTCTTC.

The CDR3 DNA follows: TGTGCCAGCAGCCCAACCTATGAGCAGTTCTTC. Residues: CASSPTYEQFF. The chain carries TRBV7-9 and TRBJ2-1; D remains unclear. Looked up from germline, CDR1 is SEHNR and CDR2 is FQNEAQ (reference sequence). The CDR3 totals 11 residues. V shed 5 bases and J shed 8 bases, with 7 bases lying between them.

The chain carries TRBV7-9 and TRBJ2-7, with 7 bases identical to TRBD2. With V trimmed by 7 bases and J by 2 bases, 8 bases remained unmatched. The CDR3 is 14 residues long. CDR1 and CDR2 from the germline V gene are SEHNR and FQNEAQ (reference sequence). For the CDR3, the DNA is TGTGCCAGCACCAAGGCGGGGGACGCCTACGAGCAGTACTTC. Its translation: CASTKAGDAYEQYF.

The chain employs TRBV18 and TRBJ2-7, with D tentatively TRBD1 (6 bases). Germline CDR1 reads KGHSH; CDR2 reads LQKENI. The V gene lost 3 bases and the J gene lost 3 bases, with 15 bases spanning the gap. The CDR3 runs 15 residues. CDR3 sequence: CASSPVWQGNYEQYF. The CDR3 region has the DNA TGTGCCAGCTCACCGGTTTGGCAGGGGAACTACGAGCAGTACTTC.

The V call is TRBV2, the J call TRBJ2-7, with 7 positions matching TRBD1. CDR3 length: 11 amino acids. Trimming removed 8 bases from V and 2 bases from J; junction bases left unmatched: 0. Germline CDR1 reads SNHLY; CDR2 reads FYNNEI. The DNA for the CDR3 is TGTGCCAGCGACAGGGCCTACGAGCAGTACTTC. It specifies CASDRAYEQYF.

The chain is built from TRBV5-4 and TRBJ2-3; 14 bases are shared with TRBD2. Germline CDR1 SGHNT, CDR2 YYREEE (reference sequence). CDR3 length: 18 amino acids. The V and J ends lost 2 bases and 4 bases, in that order; junction bases with no gene match: 9. The CDR3 sequence: CASSFRPGLAGAADTQYF. The CDR3 DNA sequence: TGTGCCAGCAGCTTCCGACCGGGACTAGCGGGAGCGGCAGATACGCAGTATTTT. Drawing the rest from reference TRBV5-4 and TRBJ2-3, the complete variable domain is ETGVTQSPTHLIKTRGQQVTLRCSSQSGHNTVSWYQQALGQGPQFIFQYYREEENGRGNFPPRFSGLQFPNYSSELNVNALELDDSALYLCASSFRPGLAGAADTQYFGPGTRLTVL.

This chain uses TRBV28 with TRBJ1-2, with 7 bases lining up with TRBD1. V trimming: 2 bases; J trimming: 4 bases; junction bases outside the gene matches: 10. Germline V lookup: CDR1 MDHEN, CDR2 SYDVKM. The CDR3 is made up of 16 amino acids. CDR3 sequence: CASSLGPTGAGYGYTF. In DNA, the CDR3 is TGTGCCAGCAGTTTAGGCCCTACAGGGGCTGGCTATGGCTACACCTTC.

This chain connects TRBV10-3 to TRBJ2-7; D is unresolved. The CDR3 has 11 amino acids. Deletions cut 4 bases from V and 5 bases from J, with 6 bases between. The germline V gene encodes CDR1 ENHRY and CDR2 SYGVKD. This chain's CDR3 is CAISGANEQYF. The CDR3 DNA follows: TGTGCCATCAGTGGGGCGAACGAGCAGTACTTC.

The V and J genes are TRBV18 and TRBJ1-6; TRBD1 aligns across 10 bases. CDR1 is KGHSH and CDR2 is LQKENI in the germline V gene. V lost 4 bases and J lost 1; bases outside the gene matches: 7. This CDR3 has 18 amino acids. The CDR3 protein is CASSRRDRGISYNSPLHF. The DNA of the CDR3 is TGTGCCAGCTCACGCCGGGACAGGGGTATTTCCTATAATTCACCCCTCCACTTT.

This chain connects TRBV28 to TRBJ2-3; no clear D. CDR1 MDHEN and CDR2 SYDVKM come from the germline V gene. Deletions cut 2 bases from V and 0 bases from J, with 9 bases between. CDR3 length equals 15 residues. CDR3: CASSLITASTDTQYF. The CDR3 nucleotides are TGTGCCAGCAGTTTAATAACCGCGAGCACAGATACGCAGTATTTT.

This sequence joins TRBV16 and TRBJ2-7; 9 positions agree with TRBD1. Unmatched junction bases numbered 8, after V lost 4 bases and J lost 4 bases. Germline values: CDR1 KGHSY, CDR2 FQNENV. The CDR3 is 15 amino acids. The CDR3 loop reads CASSLAGTGYYEQYF. DNA for the CDR3: TGTGCCAGCAGCCTGGCCGGGACAGGGTATTACGAGCAGTACTTC. The whole variable domain, remainder taken from reference TRBV16 and TRBJ2-7, is GEEVAQTPKHLVRGEGQKAKLYCAPIKGHSYVFWYQQVLKNEFKFLISFQNENVFDETGMPKERFSAKCLPNSPCSLEIQATKLEDSAVYFCASSLAGTGYYEQYFGPGTRLTVT.

The chain combines TRBV11-1 with TRBJ1-3; D possibly corresponds to TRBD1 (5 bases). V dropped 1 base and J dropped 4 bases, with 14 bases sitting between them. The CDR3 consists of 16 residues. CDR1 is SGHAT, CDR2 FQDESV, per germline (reference sequence). The CDR3 DNA reads as TGTGCCAGCAGCTTAGAACGAGACAGTAAAGGAAACACCATATATTTT. Protein: CASSLERDSKGNTIYF.

V is TRBV6-5 and J is TRBJ2-5; 7 bases are shared with TRBD1. CDR1 MNHEY and CDR2 SVGAGI come from the germline V gene. This CDR3 has 16 amino acids. The V segment lost 0 bases and the J segment 2 bases; nucleotides outside the gene matches: 6. CDR3 loop: CASSYSRGRAQETQYF. The CDR3, as DNA: TGTGCCAGCAGTTACTCAAGGGGGCGAGCACAAGAGACCCAGTACTTC.

This clone was detected once. This rearrangement joins TRBV29-1 to TRBJ2-7; either TRBD1 or TRBD2 may fit D (5 bases each). This CDR3 has 16 amino acids. The germline CDR1 and CDR2 sequences are SQVTM and ANQGSEA. V lost 5 bases, J lost 3 bases, and 23 bases lay in between. CDR3 in DNA: TGCAGCGTTCCACTAGGTACCGGGACGGATCTCTACGAGCAGTACTTC. The encoded protein is CSVPLGTGTDLYEQYF.